Presented here are 27 T cell receptor beta chains from one specimen sequenced in a study of response to subunit inactivated influenza vaccine. In TCRdb, the RT-PCR reads were re-called with MiXCR into one record per CDR3 protein. The sample has hundreds of thousands of distinct CDR3 sequences, around 15% seen once. This sample comprised PBMCs from blood, obtained approximately 15 days before vaccination. The receptors stem from a man between 45 and 60 years old who received an inactivated influenza vaccine.

The V and J genes are TRBV15 and TRBJ1-1, with a tentative D call TRBD1 (5 bases). V lost 5 bases to trimming and J lost 4 bases, with 11 bases between them. CDR3 size: 13 residues. Germline V CDR1 and CDR2: LNHNV, YYDKDF (reference sequence). This CDR3 reads CATSSGRGTEAFF. The CDR3 DNA is TGTGCCACCAGCTCGGGACGGGGCACTGAAGCTTTCTTT. Together with reference TRBV15 and TRBJ1-1, the CDR3 gives the full variable domain: DAMVIQNPRYQVTQFGKPVTLSCSQTLNHNVMYWYQQKSSQAPKLLFHYYDKDFNNEADTPDNFQSRRPNTSFCFLDIRSPGLGDTAMYLCATSSGRGTEAFFGQGTRLTVV.

The J gene is TRBJ2-2, the V gene TRBV12-3 or TRBV12-4; possibly TRBD2 for D (6 bases). Trimming stripped 4 bases from V and 4 bases from J, with 10 bases between. This CDR3 is built from 14 residues. The CDR3 nucleotides read TGTGCCAGCAGTTATAGCGGACCCACCGGGGAGCTGTTTTTT. As protein: CASSYSGPTGELFF.

V usage is TRBV3-1 and J usage is TRBJ2-3; D gene ambiguous. The germline V gene has CDR1 LGHDT and CDR2 YNNKEL (reference sequence). The CDR3 is 14 amino acids. V was trimmed by 3 bases and J by 3 bases, leaving 10 bases between them. CDR3 sequence: CASSHYRWTDTQYF. The CDR3 DNA sequence: TGTGCCAGCAGCCACTATCGATGGACAGATACGCAGTATTTT.

The CDR3, as DNA: TGTGCCAGCAGTTTATGGAACAGGGCTGTCAATCAGCCCCAGCATTTT. It is translated as CASSLWNRAVNQPQHF. V gene TRBV28 combines with J gene TRBJ1-5, with TRBD1 as a possible D gene (6 bases). Germline V gene lookup returns CDR1 MDHEN and CDR2 SYDVKM. The CDR3 totals 16 residues. The V and J ends lost 0 bases and 3 bases respectively, with 12 bases between them.

In its sample, this clonotype was seen a few times. The CDR3 sequence is CASSSRTSGRGDEQFF. For the CDR3, the DNA is TGTGCCAGCAGCTCCAGGACTAGCGGGAGAGGAGATGAGCAGTTCTTC. V is TRBV7-9 and J is TRBJ2-1; 13 nucleotides align to TRBD2. Trimming removed 4 bases from V and 8 bases from J; junction bases left unmatched: 8. In germline, CDR1 is SEHNR, CDR2 FQNEAQ (reference sequence). The CDR3 consists of 16 residues.

In this sample, this clonotype turned up many times. The chain carries TRBV7-9 and TRBJ1-6; TRBD1 matches 7 bases. This CDR3 contains 15 residues. Germline CDR1 SEHNR, CDR2 FQNEAQ (reference sequence). Trimming removed 5 bases from V and 10 bases from J; junction bases left unmatched: 11. The CDR3 sequence: CASSPVTGIGSPLHF. For the CDR3, the DNA is TGTGCCAGCAGCCCGGTGACAGGGATTGGATCACCCCTCCACTTT.

For this clonotype: The junction departs from the called germline gene at one end, perhaps through a read error. The rearrangement uses TRBV7-2 and TRBJ2-5; D possibly uses TRBD1 or TRBD2 (5 bases each). This CDR3 has 13 amino acids. Germline V gene data show CDR1 as SGHTA and CDR2 as FQGNSA. The CDR3 loop is CASSRGAVETLYF. The CDR3 region has the DNA TGTGCCAGCAGCCGAGGGGCGGTTGAGACCCTGTACTTC. The full variable domain, with the rest looked up from reference TRBV7-2 and TRBJ2-5, is GAGVSQSPSNKVTEKGKDVELRCDPISGHTALYWYRQSLGQGLEFLIYFQGNSAPDKSGLPSDRFSAERTGGSVSTLTIQRTQQEDSAVYLCASSRGAVETLYFGPGTRLLVL.

This clonotype showed up just a few times. The V gene is TRBV5-1, the J gene TRBJ1-4, with D unresolved. V shed 0 bases and J shed 8 bases, with 11 bases lying between them. This CDR3 contains 14 residues. Germline CDR1 SGHRS, CDR2 YFSETQ. The CDR3 here is CASSLDPAAEKLFF. CDR3 DNA: TGCGCCAGCAGCTTGGACCCAGCCGCCGAAAAACTGTTTTTT.

This clonotype was detected many times. The rearrangement links TRBV12-3 or TRBV12-4 to TRBJ1-4; D perhaps matches TRBD1 (5 bases). The V and J ends lost 7 bases and 11 bases respectively, with 20 bases between them. There are 14 residues in the CDR3. CDR3 loop: CASTQPDNAGKLFF. The DNA for the CDR3 is TGTGCCAGCACTCAACCGGACAATGCGGGGAAACTGTTTTTT.

In its sample, this clonotype was seen many times. This chain connects TRBV12-3 or TRBV12-4 to TRBJ2-5, with D hard to call. V was trimmed by 6 bases and J by 1 base, leaving 6 bases between them. The CDR3 runs 12 residues. CDR3 in amino acids: CASRRAQETQYF. CDR3 bases: TGTGCCAGCAGACGGGCCCAAGAGACCCAGTACTTC.

This clonotype was detected ten times or more. The chain combines TRBV10-3 with TRBJ2-4; tentatively, D is TRBD1 or TRBD2 (5 bases each). The CDR3 has 18 amino acids. The germline gives CDR1 ENHRY, CDR2 SYGVKD. V dropped 0 bases and J dropped 2 bases, with 17 bases sitting between them. CDR3 sequence reads: CAISESKVLPGPKNIQYF. CDR3 nucleotide sequence: TGTGCCATCAGTGAGTCGAAGGTCTTACCGGGACCCAAAAACATTCAGTACTTC.

This clonotype was counted between two and nine times. The V gene is TRBV6-5, the J gene TRBJ2-7; D unclear. The CDR3 spans 14 residues. V lost 5 bases to trimming and J lost 3 bases, with 14 bases between them. Germline CDR1 reads MNHEY; CDR2 reads SVGAGI. CDR3 sequence: CASSLDPSGYEQYF. The CDR3 nucleotides are TGTGCCAGCAGTCTGGACCCCTCCGGCTACGAGCAGTACTTC.

There are many counts of this clonotype. The chain links TRBV7-2 to TRBJ1-1; weak D call: TRBD1 (5 bases). V was trimmed by 2 bases and J by 0 bases, leaving 7 bases between them. The CDR3 loop spans 14 amino acids. Germline CDR1 SGHTA, CDR2 FQGNSA. The DNA of the CDR3 is TGTGCCAGCAGCTTATTACAGGTGAACACTGAAGCTTTCTTT. It codes for CASSLLQVNTEAFF.

The table lists this clonotype with many counts. The chain joins TRBV28 to TRBJ1-5, with D perhaps TRBD1 (5 bases). Germline V gives CDR1 MDHEN, CDR2 SYDVKM. CDR3 length: 14 residues. The V end was cut by 2 bases, the J end by 7 bases, with 12 bases between. The CDR3: CASSLMGVGQPQHF. As DNA, the CDR3 is TGTGCCAGCAGTTTAATGGGGGTAGGCCAGCCCCAGCATTTT.

This chain links TRBV2 with TRBJ2-6; D not certain. This CDR3 contains 17 residues. With 4 bases removed from V and 1 base from J, the gap between germline ends came to 14 bases. Germline CDR1 SNHLY, CDR2 FYNNEI. The CDR3 region is CASSVVRDVSGANVLTF. The CDR3 bases are TGTGCCAGCAGTGTGGTTAGAGATGTTTCTGGGGCCAACGTCCTGACTTTC.

The V gene is TRBV10-2, the J gene TRBJ1-1; no reliable D call. This CDR3 region has 15 residues. Between the trimmed V and J ends, which lost 2 bases and 1 base, there was a span of 11 bases. CDR1 WSHSY and CDR2 SAAADI come from the germline V gene. The CDR3 DNA is TGCGCCAGCAGTGAGGCGTTACCTGAGAACACTGAAGCTTTCTTT. Translation: CASSEALPENTEAFF.

This clonotype was observed a few times. The genes are TRBV7-8 and TRBJ2-7, with D hard to call. Trimming removed 2 bases from V and 2 bases from J, with 10 bases in between. CDR3 length: 14 amino acids. From germline, CDR1 is SGHVS and CDR2 FQNEAQ. CDR3 loop: CASSLILQTYEQYF. The CDR3 DNA is TGTGCCAGCAGCTTAATCCTCCAAACCTACGAGCAGTACTTC.

The J gene is TRBJ2-3, the V gene TRBV29-1; D is unclear. Trimming stripped 4 bases from V and 6 bases from J, with 14 bases between. Germline lookup yields CDR1 SQVTM and CDR2 ANQGSEA. The CDR3 consists of 13 residues. The chain's CDR3 is CSVGTALRDTQYF. CDR3 nucleotide sequence: TGCAGCGTTGGGACGGCGCTAAGGGATACGCAGTATTTT.

This clonotype was seen ten or more times. The CDR3 DNA reads as TGTGCCAGCAGCCAAGAAACCGGGGAGCTGTTTTTT. It encodes CASSQETGELFF. V usage is TRBV4-2 and J usage is TRBJ2-2; no definite D call. Trimming removed 0 bases at V and 5 bases at J, with 1 base between. The CDR3 totals 12 residues. Germline V gene lookup returns CDR1 LGHNA and CDR2 YNFKEQ.

This sequence joins TRBV12-3 or TRBV12-4 and TRBJ2-7; D possibly matches TRBD1 or TRBD2 (6 bases each). V was shortened by 5 bases and J by 2 bases, with 13 bases between the two germline ends. The CDR3 length is 14 residues. The CDR3 sequence: CASSPGAAAYEQYF. For the CDR3, the DNA is TGTGCCAGCAGTCCGGGGGCGGCCGCCTACGAGCAGTACTTC.

This clonotype was found a few times. The V call is TRBV4-2, the J call TRBJ2-7; unclear D gene. This CDR3 spans 15 amino acids. Germline CDR1 is LGHNA and CDR2 is YNFKEQ. V shed 0 bases and J shed 0 bases, with 9 bases lying between them. Here the CDR3 reads CASSQEAANSYEQYF. The CDR3 bases are TGTGCCAGCAGCCAAGAGGCAGCTAACTCCTACGAGCAGTACTTC.

V usage is TRBV7-2 and J usage is TRBJ2-5; D assignment may be TRBD1 or TRBD2 (5 bases each). The CDR3 covers 14 residues. The V gene lost 2 bases and the J gene lost 5 bases, with 12 bases spanning the gap. CDR1 and CDR2 from the germline V gene are SGHTA and FQGNSA. The CDR3 is CASSLWGGLETQYF. DNA for the CDR3: TGTGCCAGCAGCTTATGGGGCGGGCTGGAGACCCAGTACTTC. Supplemented by reference TRBV7-2 and TRBJ2-5, the full variable domain reads GAGVSQSPSNKVTEKGKDVELRCDPISGHTALYWYRQSLGQGLEFLIYFQGNSAPDKSGLPSDRFSAERTGGSVSTLTIQRTQQEDSAVYLCASSLWGGLETQYFGPGTRLLVL.

This clonotype was detected ten times or more. CDR3 region: CSVGGALPTEAFF. The CDR3, as DNA: TGCAGCGTGGGGGGGGCCCTTCCCACTGAAGCTTTCTTT. This chain uses TRBV29-1 with TRBJ1-1, with D possibly TRBD1 on 6 matching bases. The V and J ends lost 6 bases and 4 bases respectively, with 15 bases between them. Germline-derived CDR1 and CDR2 are SQVTM and ANQGSEA. This CDR3 spans 13 amino acids.

In DNA form, the CDR3 reads TGTGCCAGCATGAAGCACATCGGCTCTGGGGCCAACGTCCTGACTTTC. Its translation is CASMKHIGSGANVLTF. This sequence joins TRBV6-1 and TRBJ2-6; the D is unclear. With 7 bases removed from V and 0 bases from J, the gap between germline ends came to 13 bases. The germline V gene has CDR1 MNHNS and CDR2 SASEGT. The CDR3 is 16 amino acids.

The CDR3 DNA sequence: TGCAGTGCTAGCAGGCGGAGGCTCACAGATACGCAGTATTTT. Its translation is CSASRRRLTDTQYF. The chain links TRBV20-1 to TRBJ2-3, with D perhaps TRBD2 (5 bases). With 3 bases removed from V and 2 bases from J, the gap between germline ends came to 12 bases. Per germline, CDR1 DFQATT and CDR2 SNEGSKA (reference sequence). CDR3 size: 14 residues.

The chain couples TRBV12-3 or TRBV12-4 to TRBJ2-3, with TRBD2 matching over 9 bases. V shed 5 bases, J shed 5 bases, and the junction held 8 bases outside the gene matches. This CDR3 is 15 amino acids long. The CDR3 spells CASSQLAGNGDTQYF. The DNA of the CDR3 is TGTGCCAGCAGTCAGCTAGCGGGGAACGGAGATACGCAGTATTTT.

This clonotype was seen a handful of times. The rearrangement joins TRBV12-3 or TRBV12-4 to TRBJ2-7, with D perhaps matching TRBD1 or TRBD2 (5 bases each). The CDR3 is 13 residues long. Between the trimmed V and J ends, which lost 6 bases and 3 bases, there was a span of 12 bases. The CDR3 coding sequence is TGTGCCAGCAGGGGACGGGCTAACTACGAGCAGTACTTC. Translating gives CASRGRANYEQYF.